This TCR beta chain stems from a study of vaccination and CD4 T cells after COVID-19. Germline V lookup: CDR1 SGHTA, CDR2 FQGTGA. The V end was cut by 4 bases, the J end by 12 bases, with 16 bases between. The CDR3 is 13 residues long. Treatment indicated: approximately nine-day PBMC culture with coronavirus spike peptide pools or control peptides (ViraFEST assay). At the Johns Hopkins FTIC core, DNA taken from cultured CD4+ T cells was sequenced by way of the Oncomine TCR Beta short-read assay. Using its own MiXCR run on the PCR reads, TCRdb lists one record per CDR3 protein. The table includes about 19,000 distinct CDR3 sequences, 53% detected once. A note on this clonotype: What it recognizes is unknown.

Sequenced material: CD4+ T cells from blood, cultured in vitro, taken before SARS-CoV-2 vaccination. The source of this sequence is a human donor who had recovered from COVID-19. The chain uses TRBV7-3 and TRBJ1-5; tentatively, D is TRBD1 (6 bases). The CDR3: CASSSQQGTDQHF. The DNA of the CDR3 is TGTGCCAGCAGCTCCCAACAGGGAACGGACCAGCATTTT. Looking up the rest from reference TRBV7-3 and TRBJ1-5 gives the full variable domain: GAGVSQTPSNKVTEKGKYVELRCDPISGHTALYWYRQSLGQGPEFLIYFQGTGAADDSGLPNDRFFAVRPEGSVSTLKIQRTERGDSAVYLCASSSQQGTDQHFGDGTRLSIL.